This T cell receptor (beta chain) is from a study of blood T cell repertoires in COVID-19. The ends were cut back, 7 bases at V and 0 bases at J, with 18 bases in the middle. Germline-derived CDR1 and CDR2 are ENHRY and SYGVKD. The CDR3 has 16 residues. The data were produced by immunoSEQ multiplex PCR, yet TCRdb's version contains in-frame clones alone and is incomplete. The table records some 150,000 clones, around 75% of them present only once. Patients at the Seattle site were enrolled during active infection and followed longitudinally. The rearrangement uses TRBV10-3 and TRBJ1-1, with D unclear. This receptor was identified in a woman in her sixties or seventies with COVID-19, enrolled during active disease. Sequencing input: peripheral blood. This chain's CDR3 is CAIKREGVGLNTEAFF. The CDR3 nucleotides read TGTGCCATCAAAAGAGAGGGAGTGGGGTTGAACACTGAAGCTTTCTTT.